Sequencing of this T cell receptor beta chain was carried out in a study of T cell repertoires in cytomegalovirus infection. Turning to the study itself: Matching HLA type and CMV infection were both indicated by public TCR beta signatures.

TCRdb reprocessed the reads via MiXCR and lists one record per CDR3 protein. This table has about 490,000 distinct CDR3 sequences, about 15% appearing once. Points on this clonotype: Its antigen is undetermined.

Whole-study results and caveats: Adding up the frequency of public TCR beta families identified people who carried CMV plus the relevant HLA. CMV-specific TCR beta clonotypes restricted by HLA-C dominated the ex vivo response.

The sequence was collected from a human donor in good health (CMV status not recorded). Some clones in this sample may be carry-over from other donors' samples. What was sequenced was CD8+ T cells from PBMCs.

The CDR3 nucleotides are TGTGCCAGCAGTTACCAGGGAGTCAGGGGGCGGACTGAAGCTTTCTTT. Translated, it gives CASSYQGVRGRTEAFF. The genes are TRBV6-5 and TRBJ1-1; 8 bases fit TRBD1. The CDR3 totals 16 residues. Losses at the gene ends were 2 bases for V and 5 bases for J; bases not matched to a gene: 10. Germline V gives CDR1 MNHEY, CDR2 SVGAGI.